One sample yielded the 25 T cell receptor beta chains listed below, sequenced in a study of T cell responses to AZD1222 COVID-19 vaccine. Repertoires were generated with immunoSEQ multiplex PCR, while TCRdb's copy carries only in-frame clones and drops some. This table holds around 97,000 clones, 91% found once. The material sequenced was peripheral blood, taken on day 0 of AZD1222 vaccination. The receptors were sampled from an adult in good health.

V and J are TRBV3-1 (or the pseudogene TRBV3-2) and TRBJ1-3; D not certain. V was trimmed by 2 bases and J by 0 bases, leaving 11 bases between them. Germline V gives CDR1 LGHDT, CDR2 YNNKEL (reference sequence). The CDR3 is made up of 16 amino acids. CDR3 region: CASSQRGSLSGNTIYF. CDR3 nucleotide sequence: TGTGCCAGCAGCCAACGGGGTAGCCTCTCTGGAAACACCATATATTTT.

This CDR3 is CASSRPGQGAYGYTF. The CDR3 coding sequence is TGTGCCAGCAGTCGCCCAGGACAGGGGGCTTATGGCTACACCTTC. The chain employs TRBV28 and TRBJ1-2; TRBD1 aligns across 11 bases. CDR3 length: 15 residues. The V gene end was trimmed by 5 bases and the J gene end by 5 bases; junction bases not matched to a gene: 7. The germline gives CDR1 MDHEN, CDR2 SYDVKM.

The chain recombines TRBV19 with TRBJ1-3; a possible D gene is TRBD1 (5 bases). The CDR3 is 17 residues long. Per germline, CDR1 LNHDA and CDR2 SQIVND (reference sequence). V shed 4 bases and J shed 0 bases, with 16 bases lying between them. The CDR3 DNA follows: TGTGCCAGTAGTAACCGGCGGACACCGAGCTCTGGAAACACCATATATTTT. It encodes CASSNRRTPSSGNTIYF. Using reference TRBV19 and TRBJ1-3 for the parts outside the CDR3, the full variable domain is DGGITQSPKYLFRKEGQNVTLSCEQNLNHDAMYWYRQDPGQGLRLIYYSQIVNDFQKGDIAEGYSVSREKKESFPLTVTSAQKNPTAFYLCASSNRRTPSSGNTIYFGEGSWLTVV.

The chain joins TRBV24-1 to TRBJ2-2; D tentatively fits TRBD1 or TRBD2 (5 bases each). The ends were cut back, 4 bases at V and 0 bases at J, with 11 bases in the middle. This CDR3 comprises 16 residues. From germline, CDR1 is KGHDR and CDR2 SFDVKD. CDR3 region: CATSDTGTANTGELFF. The CDR3 coding sequence is TGTGCCACCAGTGACACTGGGACGGCGAACACCGGGGAGCTGTTTTTT.

The rearrangement links TRBV5-1 to TRBJ2-2; a weak D match, TRBD2 (5 bases). The V gene's germline CDR1 is SGHRS and CDR2 YFSETQ. Trimming took off 3 bases at V and 5 bases at J, with 11 bases between the two ends. The CDR3 has 14 amino acids. The CDR3 nucleotides are TGCGCCAGCAGCTCGGACCCGGGGACCGGGGAGCTGTTTTTT. Its translation: CASSSDPGTGELFF. The entire variable domain, with the rest obtained from reference TRBV5-1 and TRBJ2-2, is as follows: KAGVTQTPRYLIKTRGQQVTLSCSPISGHRSVSWYQQTPGQGLQFLFEYFSETQRNKGNFPGRFSGRQFSNSRSEMNVSTLELGDSALYLCASSSDPGTGELFFGEGSRLTVL.

The genes are TRBV28 and TRBJ1-5, with TRBD1 matching 8 bases. CDR3 length: 16 residues. Trimming cost V 2 bases and J 3 bases; bases outside gene matches: 6. The germline CDR1 and CDR2 sequences are MDHEN and SYDVKM. CDR3 sequence: CASSLRQGPFNQPQHF. The CDR3 nucleotides are TGTGCCAGCAGTTTACGACAGGGGCCCTTCAATCAGCCCCAGCATTTT.

V gene TRBV2 combines with J gene TRBJ2-2; D is perhaps TRBD1 (5 bases). CDR3 size: 14 residues. V was pared by 3 bases and J by 3 bases, with 8 bases between. Germline V CDR1 and CDR2: SNHLY, FYNNEI. DNA for the CDR3: TGTGCCAGCAGTGATGGGGCCGACACCGGGGAGCTGTTTTTT. Its translation: CASSDGADTGELFF. The complete variable domain, with remaining parts taken from reference TRBV2 and TRBJ2-2, reads EPEVTQTPSHQVTQMGQEVILRCVPISNHLYFYWYRQILGQKVEFLVSFYNNEISEKSEIFDDQFSVERPDGSNFTLKIRSTKLEDSAMYFCASSDGADTGELFFGEGSRLTVL.

The chain has TRBV10-1 and TRBJ1-1, with D uncertain. The CDR3 covers 15 residues. The germline V gene has CDR1 WNHNN and CDR2 SYGVQD (reference sequence). Trimming stripped 5 bases from V and 3 bases from J, with 16 bases between. The CDR3 nucleotides are TGCGCCAGCAGTCCCGGTGGGTCTTACGACACTGAAGCTTTCTTT. Translation: CASSPGGSYDTEAFF.

This clone showed up just once. The chain has TRBV7-2 and TRBJ1-4; D perhaps matches TRBD1 (6 bases). Germline CDR1 reads SGHTA; CDR2 reads FQGNSA. V was cut by 6 bases and J by 7 bases, with 18 bases left in between. The CDR3 extends over 15 amino acids. CDR3 in amino acids: CASRGAGALGEKLFF. The DNA for the CDR3 is TGTGCCAGCAGGGGGGCCGGGGCCCTTGGTGAAAAACTGTTTTTT.

This sequence joins TRBV28 and TRBJ1-5; D gene ambiguous. The ends were cut back, 1 base at V and 0 bases at J, with 4 bases in the middle. The CDR3 loop spans 14 amino acids. CDR1 and CDR2 (germline): MDHEN, SYDVKM. As DNA, the CDR3 is TGTGCCAGCAGTTTATCAGGTAGCAATCAGCCCCAGCATTTT. Translation: CASSLSGSNQPQHF. The complete variable domain, with remaining parts taken from reference TRBV28 and TRBJ1-5, reads DVKVTQSSRYLVKRTGEKVFLECVQDMDHENMFWYRQDPGLGLRLIYFSYDVKMKEKGDIPEGYSVSREKKERFSLILESASTNQTSMYLCASSLSGSNQPQHFGDGTRLSIL.

The CDR3 region is CASREQGASDGYTF. The CDR3 bases are TGTGCCAGTAGAGAACAGGGGGCATCCGATGGCTACACCTTC. The chain links TRBV19 to TRBJ1-2; 9 bases map to TRBD1. There are 14 residues in the CDR3. CDR1 and CDR2 from the germline V gene are LNHDA and SQIVND (reference sequence). J gave up 6 bases and V 6 bases, and 8 bases lay outside the gene matches. The complete variable domain, with remaining parts taken from reference TRBV19 and TRBJ1-2, reads DGGITQSPKYLFRKEGQNVTLSCEQNLNHDAMYWYRQDPGQGLRLIYYSQIVNDFQKGDIAEGYSVSREKKESFPLTVTSAQKNPTAFYLCASREQGASDGYTFGSGTRLTVV.

This chain links TRBV28 with TRBJ1-2, with D unclear. Germline CDR1 MDHEN, CDR2 SYDVKM. The CDR3 contains 12 residues. V was shortened by 5 bases and J by 12 bases, with 16 bases between the two germline ends. In nucleotides, the CDR3 is TGTGCCAGCAGTCAGAGACGGGCCGGGGACACCTTC. Encoded protein: CASSQRRAGDTF.

This chain links TRBV4-1 with TRBJ1-2; no firm D call. Trimming shortened V by 0 bases and J by 6 bases, and 8 bases separated the two germline ends. This CDR3 region has 13 residues. The germline gives CDR1 MGHRA, CDR2 YSYEKL. CDR3 region: CASSQEGGNGYTF. CDR3 nucleotides: TGCGCCAGCAGCCAAGAAGGCGGAAATGGCTACACCTTC.

The CDR3 nucleotides are TGTGCCAGCAGTTATTCACAGGCGGGAGCAAGCGGCTACACCTTC. Amino acids: CASSYSQAGASGYTF. The rearrangement joins TRBV6-6 to TRBJ1-2, with D possibly TRBD1 on 5 matching bases. The CDR3 extends over 15 amino acids. The germline V gene has CDR1 MNHNY and CDR2 SVGAGI (reference sequence). V was shortened by 3 bases and J by 8 bases, with 19 bases between the two germline ends.

The chain couples TRBV27 to TRBJ2-7; 8 bases align to TRBD1. CDR3 length equals 14 residues. V was pared by 4 bases and J by 2 bases, with 4 bases of the junction left unmatched. Looked up from germline, CDR1 is MNHEY and CDR2 is SMNVEV (reference sequence). The CDR3 sequence is CASSYHRGTYEQYF. In DNA form, the CDR3 reads TGTGCCAGCAGTTACCACAGGGGGACCTACGAGCAGTACTTC.

The chain couples TRBV30 to TRBJ1-4; D gene unclear. The germline V and J ends were trimmed by 2 bases and 4 bases, with 8 bases remaining between them. The CDR3 covers 13 residues. Germline lookup yields CDR1 GTSNPN and CDR2 SVGIG (reference sequence). In DNA form, the CDR3 reads TGTGCCTGGAGTCGGCAGGTTAATGAAAAACTGTTTTTT. Translated: CAWSRQVNEKLFF. The full variable domain, completed using reference TRBV30 and TRBJ1-4, is SQTIHQWPATLVQPVGSPLSLECTVEGTSNPNLYWYRQAAGRGLQLLFYSVGIGQISSEVPQNLSASRPQDRQFILSSKKLLLSDSGFYLCAWSRQVNEKLFFGSGTQLSVL.

The rearrangement joins TRBV13 to TRBJ2-7; TRBD2 agrees at 8 bases. Trimming cost V 8 bases and J 0 bases; bases outside gene matches: 9. The CDR3 contains 15 residues. In germline, CDR1 is PRHDT, CDR2 FYEKMQ (reference sequence). The CDR3: CASAQPSGLSYEQYF. The CDR3 DNA reads as TGTGCCAGCGCTCAGCCTAGCGGGCTCTCCTACGAGCAGTACTTC.

V gene TRBV7-2 combines with J gene TRBJ2-5; TRBD1 might be the D (5 bases). Trimming left V 4 bases short and J 2 bases short, with 14 bases between. Germline V gene lookup returns CDR1 SGHTA and CDR2 FQGNSA. This CDR3 is built from 15 residues. The CDR3: CASSSWSTDQETQYF. CDR3 nucleotide sequence: TGTGCCAGCAGCTCTTGGTCGACAGATCAAGAGACCCAGTACTTC.

The chain employs TRBV20-1 and TRBJ2-1; the match to TRBD2 covers 9 bases. The CDR3 spans 14 residues. Germline V gene lookup returns CDR1 DFQATT and CDR2 SNEGSKA (reference sequence). Unmatched junction bases numbered 7, after V lost 3 bases and J lost 7 bases. CDR3 protein: CSASRLAGRNEQFF. In nucleotides, the CDR3 is TGCAGTGCTAGTAGGCTAGCGGGGAGGAATGAGCAGTTCTTC.

The chain combines TRBV19 with TRBJ2-7, with TRBD2 identical over 9 bases. V was pared by 9 bases and J by 6 bases, with 6 bases of the junction left unmatched. The CDR3 sequence is 12 residues long. Germline V CDR1 and CDR2: LNHDA, SQIVND (reference sequence). The CDR3 sequence is CASAGTSFEQYF. CDR3 nucleotide sequence: TGTGCCAGCGCCGGGACTAGCTTCGAGCAGTACTTC.

The V gene is TRBV28, the J gene TRBJ2-7, with TRBD1 matching over 8 bases. J gave up 0 bases and V 4 bases, and 11 bases lay outside the gene matches. Germline V gene data show CDR1 as MDHEN and CDR2 as SYDVKM. This CDR3 has 17 amino acids. CDR3 region: CASSSWTGQASSYEQYF. Written as DNA, the CDR3 is TGTGCCAGCAGTTCATGGACAGGGCAAGCCTCCTCCTACGAGCAGTACTTC.

The chain links TRBV11-2 to TRBJ1-3, with TRBD1 identical over 9 bases. The CDR3 is made up of 17 amino acids. CDR1 is SGHAT and CDR2 is FQNNGV in the germline V gene. The V gene end was trimmed by 1 base and the J gene end by 3 bases; junction bases not matched to a gene: 7. DNA of the CDR3: TGTGCCAGCAGCTTAGGAGGGACAGGGAGTCTTGGAAACACCATATATTTT. Translation: CASSLGGTGSLGNTIYF.

This clone has only one observation. CDR3 in DNA: TGTGCCAGCAGCCCCCAGACCGCCTACGAGCAGTACTTC. Amino acid sequence: CASSPQTAYEQYF. This chain links TRBV9 with TRBJ2-7, with D unresolved. The V end was cut by 4 bases, the J end by 2 bases, with 10 bases between. Per germline, CDR1 SGDLS and CDR2 YYNGEE. This CDR3 region has 13 residues.

This sequence joins TRBV30 and TRBJ2-7; D gene ambiguous. The CDR3 has 12 residues. Germline CDR1 is GTSNPN and CDR2 is SVGIG (reference sequence). Trimming took 2 bases from V and 4 from J, leaving 9 bases between them. Here the CDR3 DNA reads TGTGCCTGGAGTTTGGAGAGTTACGAGCAGTACTTC. This codes for CAWSLESYEQYF. Full variable domain (remainder filled in from reference TRBV30 and TRBJ2-7): SQTIHQWPATLVQPVGSPLSLECTVEGTSNPNLYWYRQAAGRGLQLLFYSVGIGQISSEVPQNLSASRPQDRQFILSSKKLLLSDSGFYLCAWSLESYEQYFGPGTRLTVT.

The rearrangement links TRBV18 to TRBJ2-5; D remains unclear. Trimming removed 3 bases at V and 6 bases at J, with 8 bases between. The length of the CDR3 is 12 residues. Germline values: CDR1 KGHSH, CDR2 LQKENI. The CDR3 DNA follows: TGTGCCAGCTCACCGGGTGAGAAGACCCAGTACTTC. Amino acid sequence: CASSPGEKTQYF. Complete variable domain (other parts from reference TRBV18 and TRBJ2-5): NAGVMQNPRHLVRRRGQEARLRCSPMKGHSHVYWYRQLPEEGLKFMVYLQKENIIDESGMPKERFSAEFPKEGPSILRIQQVVRGDSAAYFCASSPGEKTQYFGPGTRLLVL.